The source of this TCR beta chain is a study of PD-L1 blockade in urothelial cancer. Study as a whole: Patients, treated from 2014 onward, received atezolizumab 1,200 mg intravenously every 3 weeks. Earlier, patients had received 0 to 3 chemotherapy regimens. Median blood clonality was 0.080, with 75,000 to 90,000 unique TCRs. Study-level results: Clonality of blood TCR below the median before treatment predicted better survival.

The germline V gene encodes CDR1 SGHTA and CDR2 FQGNSA. The V end lost 5 bases, the J end lost 4 bases, and 12 bases lay between the germline ends. CDR3 length: 14 amino acids. As to this clone: Antigen unknown.

Profiled with immunoSEQ multiplex PCR; TCRdb holds only in-frame clones, not every one. The profile shows about 45,000 clones, 82% of them singletons. Time point defined: peripheral blood 6 weeks after treatment start. This specimen consisted of PBMCs, obtained around atezolizumab (anti-PD-L1) treatment. V is TRBV7-2 and J is TRBJ1-5; D ambiguous. This sequence was found in a man aged 55 to 70 with urothelial cancer. The CDR3 DNA reads TGTGCCAGCAGCCCCCCGGGCGGGAATCAGCCCCAGCATTTT. Translation: CASSPPGGNQPQHF.